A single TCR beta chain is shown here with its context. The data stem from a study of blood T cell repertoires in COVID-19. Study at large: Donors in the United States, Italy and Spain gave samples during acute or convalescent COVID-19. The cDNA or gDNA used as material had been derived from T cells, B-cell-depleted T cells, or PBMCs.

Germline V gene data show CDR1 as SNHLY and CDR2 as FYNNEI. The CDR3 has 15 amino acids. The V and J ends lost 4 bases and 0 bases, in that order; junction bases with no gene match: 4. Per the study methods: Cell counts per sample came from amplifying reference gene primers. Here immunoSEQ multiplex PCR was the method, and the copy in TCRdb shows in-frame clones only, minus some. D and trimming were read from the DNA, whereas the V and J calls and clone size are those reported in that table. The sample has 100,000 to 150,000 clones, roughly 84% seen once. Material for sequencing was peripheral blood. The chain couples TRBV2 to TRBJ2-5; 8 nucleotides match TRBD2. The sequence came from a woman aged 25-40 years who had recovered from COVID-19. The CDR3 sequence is CASSVGGGYQETQYF. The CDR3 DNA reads TGTGCCAGCAGTGTCGGCGGGGGGTACCAAGAGACCCAGTACTTC.